Listed here are 27 T cell receptor beta chains from one sample, sequenced in a study of shared clonotypes between healthy human individuals. TCRdb's table, derived via immunoSEQ multiplex PCR, lists solely in-frame clones and lacks some. The table includes just over 2,000,000 clones, roughly 94% detected once. The specimen was naive CD4+ T cells sorted from blood. Subset specified: CD45RA+ positively selected. These receptors all come from a man aged 18 to 35 in good health.

The chain uses TRBV18 and TRBJ2-7, with 12 bases fitting TRBD1. Germline-derived CDR1 and CDR2 are KGHSH and LQKENI. The length of the CDR3 is 15 residues. V shed 5 bases and J 2 bases; nucleotides not matched to a gene: 4. In nucleotides, the CDR3 is TGTGCCAGCTCAGAGGGGACAGGGGGCACCTACGAGCAGTACTTC. As protein: CASSEGTGGTYEQYF.

The chain has TRBV6-6 and TRBJ2-7; 10 nucleotides line up with TRBD1. Germline trimming cut 6 bases from V and 6 bases from J; bases unmatched to any gene: 11. This CDR3 has 15 amino acids. Germline V gives CDR1 MNHNY, CDR2 SVGAGI (reference sequence). DNA of the CDR3: TGTGCCAGCAGCCCATTTTCGGGACAGGGGCCCGAGCAGTACTTC. It yields the protein CASSPFSGQGPEQYF.

This chain connects TRBV19 to TRBJ2-7, with 7 bases matching TRBD1. Germline V gene data show CDR1 as LNHDA and CDR2 as SQIVND (reference sequence). The CDR3 has 15 amino acids. Trimming cost V 0 bases and J 3 bases; bases outside gene matches: 5. Here the CDR3 DNA reads TGTGCCAGTAGTATAGATCGAGGGACAGTCTACGAGCAGTACTTC. This sequence encodes CASSIDRGTVYEQYF.

In the case of this clone: Distinct nucleotide sequences in the sample also encode this CDR3. The CDR3 DNA follows: TGCGCCAGCAGCGGGGGTGCGCGAGAGACCCAGTACTTC. Its translation is CASSGGARETQYF. The chain links TRBV5-1 to TRBJ2-5, with D tentatively TRBD1 or TRBD2 (5 bases each). The V and J ends lost 4 bases and 4 bases respectively, with 11 bases between them. CDR1 and CDR2 (germline): SGHRS, YFSETQ. The CDR3 runs 13 residues.

This chain joins TRBV7-9 and TRBJ1-2, with D uncertain. V was shortened by 0 bases and J by 8 bases, with 13 bases between the two germline ends. This CDR3 contains 14 residues. CDR1 SEHNR and CDR2 FQNEAQ come from the germline V gene (reference sequence). CDR3: CASSLARSDGGYTF. The DNA of the CDR3 is TGTGCCAGCAGCTTAGCCCGCTCCGACGGCGGCTACACCTTC.

This sequence joins TRBV10-3 and TRBJ2-3, with 7 bases that match TRBD1. CDR3 length: 16 residues. Germline CDR1 reads ENHRY; CDR2 reads SYGVKD. V was clipped by 1 base and J by 4 bases; unmatched bases: 8. The CDR3 DNA follows: TGTGCCATCAGTGAGTGGGACATTCAGGGGGCAGATACGCAGTATTTT. Translating it yields CAISEWDIQGADTQYF.

The chain links TRBV6-1 to TRBJ2-4; D is undetermined. Germline-derived CDR1 and CDR2 are MNHNS and SASEGT. The length of the CDR3 is 14 residues. V was pared by 0 bases and J by 9 bases, with 12 bases between. CDR3 sequence: CASSEAVIPGIQYF. CDR3 nucleotide sequence: TGTGCCAGCAGTGAAGCGGTTATCCCGGGCATTCAGTACTTC.

The genes are TRBV19 and TRBJ1-2, with D unresolved. The ends were cut back, 2 bases at V and 6 bases at J, with 16 bases in the middle. This CDR3 is 15 amino acids long. Per the germline V gene, CDR1 is LNHDA and CDR2 is SQIVND (reference sequence). The CDR3 DNA reads as TGTGCCAGTAGTATAATGGTCAGTGAGTACGATGGCTACACCTTC. It encodes CASSIMVSEYDGYTF. Using reference TRBV19 and TRBJ1-2 for the parts outside the CDR3, the full variable domain is DGGITQSPKYLFRKEGQNVTLSCEQNLNHDAMYWYRQDPGQGLRLIYYSQIVNDFQKGDIAEGYSVSREKKESFPLTVTSAQKNPTAFYLCASSIMVSEYDGYTFGSGTRLTVV.

The chain carries TRBV7-2 and TRBJ2-7; 7 bases line up with TRBD2. The germline CDR1 and CDR2 sequences are SGHTA and FQGNSA. V gave up 3 bases and J gave up 6 bases; unmatched junction bases: 8. This CDR3 region has 14 residues. CDR3: CASSLTGTTREQYF. The CDR3 DNA follows: TGTGCCAGCAGCTTGACCGGGACTACTCGCGAGCAGTACTTC.

This clone was seen once. The V gene is TRBV5-4, the J gene TRBJ2-5; no clear D. V gave up 0 bases and J gave up 1 base, with 16 bases separating them. Germline lookup yields CDR1 SGHNT and CDR2 YYREEE (reference sequence). The CDR3 length is 17 residues. The CDR3 sequence is CASSLGKGTPSQETQYF. The CDR3 nucleotides are TGTGCCAGCAGCTTGGGCAAAGGAACTCCCTCCCAAGAGACCCAGTACTTC.

The chain is built from TRBV2 and TRBJ2-4; 7 positions match TRBD1. Germline assignment: CDR1 SNHLY and CDR2 FYNNEI. The CDR3 is 14 amino acids. V was clipped by 7 bases and J by 8 bases; unmatched bases: 11. The CDR3, as DNA: TGTGCCAGCACCCTCCAAGGGGGCTTTGACATTCAGTACTTC. Translation: CASTLQGGFDIQYF.

Comments on this clone: The junction does not match germline at one end; this may be a read error. V is TRBV6-1 and J is TRBJ2-3; 10 nucleotides match TRBD2. Germline-derived CDR1 and CDR2 are MNHNS and SASEGT. This CDR3 has 18 amino acids. This CDR3 reads CASREGDRLAGDAVTQYF. The CDR3 DNA sequence: TGTGCCAGCAGGGAAGGGGACAGGCTAGCGGGAGATGCTGTCACGCAGTATTTT.

This clone was seen a few times. The rearrangement joins TRBV30 to TRBJ2-1; 14 bases are shared with TRBD2. Germline lookup yields CDR1 GTSNPN and CDR2 SVGIG (reference sequence). This CDR3 comprises 15 residues. Trimming at V came to 5 bases and at J to 7 bases, leaving 7 bases not matched to a gene. The CDR3, as DNA: TGTGCCTGGTCAAGACTAGCGGGAGGGCCTAATGAGCAGTTCTTC. Translating it yields CAWSRLAGGPNEQFF.

A note on this clone: The same CDR3 can be traced to other DNA sequences in this sample. The chain couples TRBV7-2 to TRBJ1-2; possibly TRBD1 for D (6 bases). The germline V and J ends were trimmed by 5 bases and 4 bases, with 14 bases remaining between them. The V gene's germline CDR1 is SGHTA and CDR2 FQGNSA. This CDR3 has 14 residues. CDR3 sequence reads: CASSPGGGFYGYTF. The CDR3 nucleotides are TGTGCCAGCAGCCCCGGGGGGGGCTTCTATGGCTACACCTTC.

The chain links TRBV10-3 to TRBJ2-1, with 12 bases aligning to TRBD2. There are 14 residues in the CDR3. The trim removed 7 bases at V and 8 bases at J, leaving 6 bases unmatched. Germline V gives CDR1 ENHRY, CDR2 SYGVKD. The CDR3 loop reads CAITSGLAGHEQFF. The CDR3 region has the DNA TGTGCCATCACTTCGGGACTAGCGGGTCATGAGCAGTTCTTC.

This chain joins TRBV20-1 and TRBJ2-3; D is ambiguous. Trimming shortened V by 5 bases and J by 5 bases, and 8 bases separated the two germline ends. The CDR3 loop spans 11 amino acids. CDR1 is DFQATT and CDR2 is SNEGSKA in the germline V gene (reference sequence). CDR3 sequence: CSAETLDTQYF. CDR3 coding DNA: TGCAGTGCTGAGACTCTAGATACGCAGTATTTT.

The chain joins TRBV11-2 to TRBJ2-5; no clear D gene. V was clipped by 1 base and J by 4 bases, with 10 bases between them. This CDR3 has 14 amino acids. Germline lookup yields CDR1 SGHAT and CDR2 FQNNGV. CDR3 region: CASSLVGVPETQYF. The CDR3 nucleotides read TGTGCCAGCAGCTTAGTTGGCGTGCCAGAGACCCAGTACTTC.

CDR3 nucleotides: TGCGCCAGCAGTGCTTCAGACAGGGGGCGGGAGACCCAGTACTTC. It encodes CASSASDRGRETQYF. The chain has TRBV10-1 and TRBJ2-5; 10 bases are shared with TRBD1. V gave up 4 bases and J gave up 5 bases; unmatched junction bases: 7. Germline V gene data show CDR1 as WNHNN and CDR2 as SYGVQD (reference sequence). This CDR3 has 15 amino acids.

Here the CDR3 DNA reads TGCGCCAGCAGCTTGGGGGGCCCAGGGAATGGCTACACCTTC. Amino acid sequence: CASSLGGPGNGYTF. The rearrangement joins TRBV5-1 to TRBJ1-2; perhaps TRBD1 as D (5 bases). Per germline, CDR1 SGHRS and CDR2 YFSETQ. The length of the CDR3 is 14 residues. V shed 0 bases and J shed 6 bases, with 12 bases lying between them.

About this clone: The junction departs from germline at one end; a sequencing error may be responsible. The sample carries other DNA sequences with the same CDR3. The chain is built from TRBV30 and TRBJ2-5; D unresolved. CDR1 is GTSNPN, CDR2 SVGIG, per germline (reference sequence). This CDR3 contains 11 residues. CDR3: CAWSVGETQYF. The CDR3 DNA is TGCGCCTGGAGTGTTGGAGAGACCCAGTACTTC.

The V and J genes are TRBV18 and TRBJ2-1; 7 bases fit TRBD1. V was pared by 3 bases and J by 8 bases, with 13 bases of the junction left unmatched. The CDR3 sequence is 16 residues long. The germline V gene has CDR1 KGHSH and CDR2 LQKENI. CDR3 nucleotides: TGTGCCAGCTCACCTCCGGGACAGACAGGGAGAGATGAGCAGTTCTTC. Amino acids: CASSPPGQTGRDEQFF.

This sequence joins TRBV5-6 and TRBJ1-2; 9 nucleotides agree with TRBD1. CDR3 length: 14 residues. The germline V gene encodes CDR1 SGHDT and CDR2 YYEEEE. V dropped 3 bases and J dropped 4; count of bases not matched to a gene: 4. CDR3 protein: CASSSDRGGYGYTF. The CDR3 region has the DNA TGTGCCAGCAGCTCGGACAGGGGAGGCTATGGCTACACCTTC.

J is TRBJ2-7 and V is TRBV9; D is perhaps TRBD1 or TRBD2 (5 bases each). Germline V gene sequence: CDR1 SGDLS, CDR2 YYNGEE. The CDR3 contains 15 residues. The V and J ends lost 0 bases and 3 bases respectively, with 13 bases between them. The CDR3 sequence is CASSVAPGRVYEQYF. In DNA, the CDR3 is TGTGCCAGCAGCGTAGCCCCGGGGCGGGTCTACGAGCAGTACTTC.

J is TRBJ2-2 and V is TRBV28; D might be TRBD1 or TRBD2, each matching 5 bases. The V gene's germline CDR1 is MDHEN and CDR2 SYDVKM. The CDR3 runs to 17 residues. The germline V and J ends were trimmed by 8 bases and 7 bases, with 26 bases remaining between them. CDR3 coding DNA: TGTGCCAGCTCTGGGGCCCAGGGCACCGGAGGTATCGGGGAGCTGTTTTTT. Its translation: CASSGAQGTGGIGELFF.

This chain joins TRBV5-1 and TRBJ1-1, with 9 bases identical to TRBD1. The CDR3 length is 14 residues. Germline CDR1 and CDR2: SGHRS and YFSETQ. After removal of 2 bases from V and 8 bases from J, the junction contained 7 bases not matched to a gene. CDR3 sequence: CASSFAGTGQEAFF. The CDR3 nucleotides read TGCGCCAGCAGCTTCGCCGGGACAGGGCAGGAAGCTTTCTTT. Together with reference TRBV5-1 and TRBJ1-1, the CDR3 gives the full variable domain: KAGVTQTPRYLIKTRGQQVTLSCSPISGHRSVSWYQQTPGQGLQFLFEYFSETQRNKGNFPGRFSGRQFSNSRSEMNVSTLELGDSALYLCASSFAGTGQEAFFGQGTRLTVV.

The rearrangement links TRBV18 to TRBJ2-7; D remains unclear. Per germline, CDR1 KGHSH and CDR2 LQKENI. V shed 3 bases and J shed 6 bases, with 21 bases lying between them. The CDR3 is 16 residues long. This CDR3 is CASSPFGPPSTPEQYF. The CDR3 nucleotides are TGTGCCAGCTCACCCTTCGGGCCACCCTCGACTCCCGAGCAGTACTTC.

The rearrangement uses TRBV6-5 and TRBJ1-2; D perhaps matches TRBD1 (6 bases). The germline V gene encodes CDR1 MNHEY and CDR2 SVGAGI. V lost 0 bases, J lost 2 bases, and 13 bases lay in between. This CDR3 has 16 amino acids. The CDR3 sequence: CASSYSLPDRNYGYTF. The DNA of the CDR3 is TGTGCCAGCAGTTACTCACTCCCCGACAGGAACTATGGCTACACCTTC.